One sample yielded the 13 T cell receptor beta chains listed below, sequenced in a study of T cell responses to AZD1222 COVID-19 vaccine. The method was immunoSEQ multiplex PCR; TCRdb's version includes in-frame clones alone and lacks a portion of them. The sample gives some 160,000 clones, 90% to 95% of which show up once; 0.7% to 0.9% is in the top ten. The sample was peripheral blood, taken on day 0 of AZD1222 vaccination. The receptors come from an adult in good health.

This chain connects TRBV7-2 to TRBJ2-4; D gene ambiguous. Deletions cut 5 bases from V and 1 base from J, with 15 bases between. This CDR3 spans 16 amino acids. Germline V lookup: CDR1 SGHTA, CDR2 FQGNSA. The DNA for the CDR3 is TGTGCCAGCAGCCCTATCCCCTTTGCGGCCAAAAACATTCAGTACTTC. Translated: CASSPIPFAAKNIQYF.

The rearrangement links TRBV18 to TRBJ1-3; D not certain. Germline V lookup: CDR1 KGHSH, CDR2 LQKENI. V lost 6 bases, J lost 4 bases, and 16 bases lay in between. The CDR3 contains 15 residues. The CDR3 reads CASSPARVAGNTIYF. CDR3 DNA: TGTGCCAGCTCCCCCGCCCGCGTGGCAGGAAACACCATATATTTT.

The rearrangement links TRBV14 to TRBJ2-1, with D perhaps TRBD2 (6 bases). V was trimmed by 2 bases and J by 10 bases, leaving 9 bases between them. The CDR3 is made up of 12 amino acids. The V gene's germline CDR1 is SGHDN and CDR2 FVKESK. The CDR3 here is CASSQRGAEQFF. CDR3 in DNA: TGTGCCAGCAGCCAACGCGGGGCAGAGCAGTTCTTC.

The chain combines TRBV5-6 with TRBJ1-6, with 7 bases aligning to TRBD1. The germline V gene has CDR1 SGHDT and CDR2 YYEEEE. After removal of 5 bases from V and 9 bases from J, the junction contained 5 bases not matched to a gene. The CDR3 contains 13 residues. CDR3 residues: CASSSYRGSPLHF. Here the CDR3 DNA reads TGTGCCAGCAGTTCATACAGGGGTTCACCCCTCCACTTT. Full variable domain (missing parts from reference TRBV5-6 and TRBJ1-6): DAGVTQSPTHLIKTRGQQVTLRCSPKSGHDTVSWYQQALGQGPQFIFQYYEEEERQRGNFPDRFSGHQFPNYSSELNVNALLLGDSALYLCASSSYRGSPLHFGNGTRLTVT.

V usage is TRBV7-2 and J usage is TRBJ1-3, with D maybe TRBD1 (5 bases). Germline CDR1 reads SGHTA; CDR2 reads FQGNSA. The CDR3 has 14 amino acids. The V end was cut by 3 bases, the J end by 0 bases, with 6 bases between. CDR3 bases: TGTGCCAGCAGCTTGGGGCCCTCTGGAAACACCATATATTTT. This codes for CASSLGPSGNTIYF.

This rearrangement joins TRBV7-9 to TRBJ1-5, with TRBD1 matching over 9 bases. The CDR3 has 15 amino acids. Germline trimming cut 5 bases from V and 5 bases from J; bases unmatched to any gene: 7. The germline CDR1 and CDR2 sequences are SEHNR and FQNEAQ (reference sequence). The DNA of the CDR3 is TGTGCCAGCAGCCCCGGGACAGGGAGAGATCAGCCCCAGCATTTT. It is translated as CASSPGTGRDQPQHF.

The chain carries TRBV5-6 and TRBJ1-3; D ambiguous. Germline CDR1 reads SGHDT; CDR2 reads YYEEEE. The CDR3 totals 12 residues. V lost 1 base and J lost 6, with 5 bases in between. The CDR3 region is CASSLQLNTIYF. The CDR3 DNA is TGTGCCAGCAGCTTGCAATTAAACACCATATATTTT. The full variable domain, completed using reference TRBV5-6 and TRBJ1-3, is DAGVTQSPTHLIKTRGQQVTLRCSPKSGHDTVSWYQQALGQGPQFIFQYYEEEERQRGNFPDRFSGHQFPNYSSELNVNALLLGDSALYLCASSLQLNTIYFGEGSWLTVV.

Comment on this clone: The identical CDR3 is also encoded by other nucleotide sequences in the sample. The gene calls are TRBV6-5 and TRBJ2-7; TRBD1 aligns across 7 bases. Trimming took 5 bases from V and 2 from J; bases not matched to a gene: 3. Germline V gives CDR1 MNHEY, CDR2 SVGAGI. This CDR3 contains 13 residues. The CDR3 DNA reads as TGTGCCAGCAGTCGGGACAGTACCTACGAGCAGTACTTC. It codes for CASSRDSTYEQYF.

The genes are TRBV5-1 and TRBJ1-1; 8 bases agree with TRBD1. J was trimmed by 1 base and V by 2 bases; bases with no gene match: 4. Per the germline V gene, CDR1 is SGHRS and CDR2 is YFSETQ. The CDR3 runs 15 residues. CDR3 DNA: TGCGCCAGCAGCTTTACCGGGACAGGGAACACTGAAGCTTTCTTT. Residues: CASSFTGTGNTEAFF.

The chain uses TRBV2 and TRBJ1-2; D is unclear. Per germline, CDR1 SNHLY and CDR2 FYNNEI. This CDR3 region has 16 residues. Trimming took 4 bases from V and 4 from J, leaving 19 bases between them. The CDR3, as DNA: TGTGCCAGCAGTGCATGGAGGCAGGAGATACTCTATGGCTACACCTTC. Translation gives CASSAWRQEILYGYTF.

The chain combines TRBV11-2 with TRBJ1-1; D gene ambiguous. The CDR3 sequence is 13 residues long. CDR1 is SGHAT, CDR2 FQNNGV, per germline. V was cut by 3 bases and J by 4 bases, with 9 bases left in between. CDR3 nucleotides: TGTGCCAGCAGCTTCGGGTTGGGCACTGAAGCTTTCTTT. It specifies CASSFGLGTEAFF.

This rearrangement joins TRBV6-5 to TRBJ1-1; D ambiguous. Germline-derived CDR1 and CDR2 are MNHEY and SVGAGI. The germline V and J ends were trimmed by 0 bases and 4 bases, with 9 bases remaining between them. The CDR3 extends over 14 amino acids. The DNA for the CDR3 is TGTGCCAGCAGTTACTCGAGGGCAGGCACTGAAGCTTTCTTT. Encoded protein: CASSYSRAGTEAFF.

A single count supports this clone. This chain uses TRBV5-1 with TRBJ1-1, with TRBD1 as a possible D gene (5 bases). The V end was cut by 3 bases, the J end by 4 bases, with 22 bases between. The germline V gene encodes CDR1 SGHRS and CDR2 YFSETQ. The CDR3 length is 17 residues. The CDR3 here is CASSSRIEWGLGTEAFF. CDR3 DNA sequence: TGCGCCAGCAGCTCACGCATAGAATGGGGCCTCGGCACTGAAGCTTTCTTT. The full variable domain, its missing parts supplied by reference TRBV5-1 and TRBJ1-1, is KAGVTQTPRYLIKTRGQQVTLSCSPISGHRSVSWYQQTPGQGLQFLFEYFSETQRNKGNFPGRFSGRQFSNSRSEMNVSTLELGDSALYLCASSSRIEWGLGTEAFFGQGTRLTVV.